This paragraph reports one T cell receptor (beta chain). Its target antigen remains unknown. Per-nucleotide qualities are absent, and no much larger clonotype sits a single base away. This sample was taken from a study of blood T cell repertoires in COVID-19 (dated by TCRdb to about 2020). Describing the broader study: Collaborator samples came from the United States, Italy and Spain and covered acute and convalescent phases of COVID-19. The material from the prospective study consisted of cDNA or gDNA derived from T cells, B-cell-depleted T cells, or PBMCs. Subjects who had been exposed to COVID-19, were actively infected with it, or had recovered from it provided the deeply sampled blood TCRbeta repertoires that made up the dataset. The repertoires were released in a freely available public database intended as a resource for research on the immune response to SARS-CoV-2. The samples were drawn from the first 160 participants of the ongoing ImmuneRACE study and from 950 to 1,500 subjects provided by 6 global collaborators. Sample metadata almost always included a de-identified subject ID, COVID-19 status, age in years and sex. Where available, HLA class I and class II types were obtained from metadata supplied by the sample provider rather than from assay-based typing. Points the paper makes about the study in general: The quantity of clinical and demographic metadata differed by source and by participant and was supplied without curation.

TCRbeta CDR3 regions were amplified from genomic DNA by means of the immunoSEQ Assay, a bias-controlled multiplex PCR. The authors' analysis ran thus. Within the assay, amplification of reference gene primers was used to estimate how many nucleated cells each sample contained. To quantify the absolute abundance of each unique TCRbeta CDR3 rearrangement, sequence reads were collapsed and filtered. Productive Simpson clonality was computed per sample as the square root of Simpson's diversity index over productive rearrangements. The clones in this table, taken by TCRdb from immuneACCESS, are in-frame only. Not every clone is retained; where verified, under half of the shortfall comes from an unresolved V gene, and the cause of the rest is unknown. The V and J calls and the clone size are those of that table, but D and trimming were determined from the DNA. Here the sample has about 250,000 clones; around 83% occur a single time. The ten top clones hold 5.7% of the sample.

The collaborating institutions used their own protocols to collect whole blood in K2EDTA tubes. Collaborator samples were shipped for TCRbeta analysis as frozen whole blood, isolated PBMCs, or DNA extracted from either sample type. The germline V gene specifies SNHLY as CDR1 and FYNNEI as CDR2. The junction carries 15 bases between V and J, which are trimmed by 6 bases and 6 bases respectively. CDR3 length: 14 amino acids, cysteine to phenylalanine. Only CDR3 DNA remains: 42 bases, in frame from the first base. Recombination connected TRBV2 to TRBJ2-1; TRBD2 is possibly the D segment (5 matching bases). The sequence derives from a man older than 75 with acute or convalescent COVID-19. The sample comprised peripheral blood. The encoded CDR3 is CASRTDRGLNEQFF. Read as DNA, the sequence is TGTGCCAGCAGGACGGACCGAGGACTCAATGAGCAGTTCTTC.